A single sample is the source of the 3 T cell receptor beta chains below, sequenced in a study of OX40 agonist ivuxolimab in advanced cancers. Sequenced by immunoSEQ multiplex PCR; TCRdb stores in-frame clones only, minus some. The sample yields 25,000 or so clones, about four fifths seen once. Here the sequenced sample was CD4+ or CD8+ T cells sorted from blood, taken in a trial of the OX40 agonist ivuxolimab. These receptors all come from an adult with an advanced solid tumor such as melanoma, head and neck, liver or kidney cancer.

The CDR3, as DNA: TGCGCCAGCAGCCCCACTAGCGACTCCTACGAGCAGTACTTC. This gives the protein CASSPTSDSYEQYF. This sequence joins TRBV5-1 and TRBJ2-7; 7 nucleotides align to TRBD2. The length of the CDR3 is 14 residues. The germline V gene encodes CDR1 SGHRS and CDR2 YFSETQ. The trim removed 4 bases at V and 0 bases at J, leaving 4 bases unmatched.

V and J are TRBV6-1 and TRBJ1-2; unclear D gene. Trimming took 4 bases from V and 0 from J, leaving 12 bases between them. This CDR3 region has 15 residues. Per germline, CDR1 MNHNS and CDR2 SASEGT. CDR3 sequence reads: CASSAGGTANYGYTF. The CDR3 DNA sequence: TGTGCCAGCAGTGCAGGAGGAACGGCTAACTATGGCTACACCTTC.

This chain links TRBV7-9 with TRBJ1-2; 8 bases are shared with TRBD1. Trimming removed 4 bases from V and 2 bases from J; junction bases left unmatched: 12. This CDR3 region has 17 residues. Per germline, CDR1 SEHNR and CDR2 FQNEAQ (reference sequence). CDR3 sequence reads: CASSYITGGEINYGYTF. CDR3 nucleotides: TGTGCCAGCAGCTATATTACAGGGGGAGAAATCAACTATGGCTACACCTTC.